Listed here are 10 T cell receptor beta chains from one sample, sequenced in a study of blood T cell repertoires in COVID-19. Clones were read by immunoSEQ multiplex PCR, and TCRdb kept only the in-frame ones, dropping some. The table has some 41,000 clones, 86% seen once; the top ten hold about 9%. What was sequenced was peripheral blood. The source is a human donor in a cohort sampled during active COVID-19.

The genes are TRBV12-5 and TRBJ1-3; unclear D gene. The length of the CDR3 is 13 residues. The V gene lost 9 bases and the J gene lost 3 bases, with 12 bases spanning the gap. Germline V lookup: CDR1 LGHNT, CDR2 FRNRAP. The CDR3 region is CASGVELGNTIYF. The CDR3 DNA follows: TGTGCTAGCGGTGTCGAACTTGGAAACACCATATATTTT. Full variable domain (rest looked up from reference TRBV12-5 and TRBJ1-3): DARVTQTPRHKVTEMGQEVTMRCQPILGHNTVFWYRQTMMQGLELLAYFRNRAPLDDSGMPKDRFSAEMPDATLATLKIQPSEPRDSAVYFCASGVELGNTIYFGEGSWLTVV.

This clone was seen only once. CDR3 coding DNA: TGTGCCAGTAGTTTTGGGACAGGGGATTCCTACGAGCAGTACTTC. The encoded protein is CASSFGTGDSYEQYF. This chain joins TRBV19 and TRBJ2-7, with TRBD1 matching 10 bases. CDR3 length: 15 amino acids. Trimming took 5 bases from V and 1 from J; bases not matched to a gene: 5. Looked up from germline, CDR1 is LNHDA and CDR2 is SQIVND (reference sequence).

The chain carries TRBV7-6 and TRBJ2-1; 7 positions agree with TRBD1. The CDR3 runs to 12 residues. Trimming took 3 bases from V and 9 from J; bases not matched to a gene: 2. In germline, CDR1 is SGHVS, CDR2 FNYEAQ. CDR3 protein: CASSFTGAEQFF. CDR3 nucleotide sequence: TGTGCCAGCAGCTTCACAGGGGCTGAGCAGTTCTTC. The variable domain in full, completed from reference TRBV7-6 and TRBJ2-1, reads GAGVSQSPRYKVTKRGQDVALRCDPISGHVSLYWYRQALGQGPEFLTYFNYEAQQDKSGLPNDRFSAERPEGSISTLTIQRTEQRDSAMYRCASSFTGAEQFFGPGTRLTVL.

This clone was seen just once. This sequence joins TRBV4-1 and TRBJ2-1; tentative D call: TRBD1 (5 bases). The germline CDR1 and CDR2 sequences are MGHRA and YSYEKL. V lost 0 bases, J lost 2 bases, and 11 bases lay in between. This CDR3 spans 16 amino acids. The CDR3 here is CASSQEGRVTYNEQFF. CDR3 in DNA: TGCGCCAGCAGCCAAGAGGGCAGGGTGACCTACAATGAGCAGTTCTTC.

The V call is TRBV9, the J call TRBJ2-1, with D maybe TRBD2 (5 bases). Trimming removed 0 bases from V and 7 bases from J, with 5 bases in between. This CDR3 region has 12 residues. Germline V lookup: CDR1 SGDLS, CDR2 YYNGEE. The CDR3 sequence is CASSVGRNEQFF. The CDR3 nucleotides are TGTGCCAGCAGCGTAGGGAGGAATGAGCAGTTCTTC.

The chain couples TRBV19 to TRBJ2-5; 8 bases are shared with TRBD2. The CDR3 is made up of 18 amino acids. Germline values: CDR1 LNHDA, CDR2 SQIVND (reference sequence). The trim removed 3 bases at V and 4 bases at J, leaving 16 bases unmatched. The DNA for the CDR3 is TGTGCCAGTAGTATCCGCGTGTTACGGGGGGGCCATGGAGAGACCCAGTACTTC. This sequence encodes CASSIRVLRGGHGETQYF.

The chain has TRBV13 and TRBJ2-2, with D unresolved. The ends were cut back, 6 bases at V and 4 bases at J, with 9 bases in the middle. The germline V gene has CDR1 PRHDT and CDR2 FYEKMQ (reference sequence). CDR3 length equals 13 residues. The CDR3 is CASSQGGTGELFF. The CDR3 DNA sequence: TGTGCCAGCAGTCAAGGCGGCACCGGGGAGCTGTTTTTT.

The V gene is TRBV11-2, the J gene TRBJ2-3; TRBD2 matches at 8 bases. With 4 bases clipped from V and 0 bases from J, the junction kept 6 bases outside the gene matches. The CDR3 has 16 residues. Germline loops: CDR1 SGHAT, CDR2 FQNNGV. For the CDR3, the DNA is TGTGCCAGCAGCTATACGGCGGGGGGTAGCACAGATACGCAGTATTTT. Translation: CASSYTAGGSTDTQYF.

The V and J genes are TRBV5-1 and TRBJ2-1; no clear D. CDR1 is SGHRS, CDR2 YFSETQ, per germline. V was shortened by 2 bases and J by 8 bases, with 11 bases between the two germline ends. This CDR3 spans 13 amino acids. The CDR3 sequence: CASSFQAPDEQFF. CDR3 coding DNA: TGCGCCAGCAGCTTCCAGGCACCGGATGAGCAGTTCTTC.

The CDR3 reads CASSASGDTQYF. In nucleotides, the CDR3 is TGCGCCAGCAGCGCTAGCGGGGATACGCAGTATTTT. The V gene is TRBV5-1, the J gene TRBJ2-3; 8 bases fit TRBD2. The CDR3 is made up of 12 amino acids. The ends lost 4 bases at V and 6 bases at J; junction bases unmatched: 1. Germline V gene lookup returns CDR1 SGHRS and CDR2 YFSETQ.